The sequence of this T cell receptor beta chain was determined in a study of post-analysis software for immune sequencing data. Study outcomes and limitations: Relative to controls, patients had five TRBV segments at higher frequency, with TRBV5-6, TRBV5-1 and TRBV20-1 among these. Normalized Chao1 diversity in multiple sclerosis patients fell significantly below that of controls.

Between the trimmed V and J ends, which lost 0 bases and 10 bases, there was a span of 13 bases. This CDR3 spans 13 amino acids. Germline V gene data show CDR1 as LGHNA and CDR2 as YSLEER. cDNA libraries of TCR beta carried unique molecular identifiers. TCRdb passed the PCR reads through MiXCR, listing each CDR3 protein once. The repertoire holds approximately 440,000 distinct CDR3 sequences, with around 40% as singletons. This clonotype was recorded a few times. No antigen is known for it. This chain links TRBV4-3 with TRBJ2-7; tentative D call: TRBD1 (6 bases). This receptor was identified in a girl aged 10-17 years with multiple sclerosis. Input material: blood. CDR3 nucleotide sequence: TGCGCCAGCAGCCAAGATCGGGGACACCAACAGTACTTC. Its protein product is CASSQDRGHQQYF.